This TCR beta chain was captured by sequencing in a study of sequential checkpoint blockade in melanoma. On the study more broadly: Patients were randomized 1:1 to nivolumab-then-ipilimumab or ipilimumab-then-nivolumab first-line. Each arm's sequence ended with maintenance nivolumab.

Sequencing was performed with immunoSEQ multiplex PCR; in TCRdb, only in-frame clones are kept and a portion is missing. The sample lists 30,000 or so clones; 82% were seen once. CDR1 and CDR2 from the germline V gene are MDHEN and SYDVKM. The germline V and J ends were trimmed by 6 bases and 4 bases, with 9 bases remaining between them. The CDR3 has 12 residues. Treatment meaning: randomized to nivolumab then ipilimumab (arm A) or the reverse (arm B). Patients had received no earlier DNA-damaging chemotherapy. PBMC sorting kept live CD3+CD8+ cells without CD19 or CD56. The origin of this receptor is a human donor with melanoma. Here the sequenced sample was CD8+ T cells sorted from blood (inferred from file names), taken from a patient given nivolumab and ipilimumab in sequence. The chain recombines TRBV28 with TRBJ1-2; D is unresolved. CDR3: CASRTDFYGYTF. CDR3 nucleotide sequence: TGTGCCAGCAGAACAGATTTCTATGGCTACACCTTC.